What follows are 8 T cell receptor beta chains derived from one specimen sequenced in a study of CD8 T cells in ankylosing spondylitis. TCRdb used MiXCR to reprocess the 5' RACE reads, holding one entry per CDR3 protein. The sample has 200,000 to 300,000 distinct CDR3 sequences; roughly 8.6% are singletons. The sequencing sample was made of blood, either unsorted or a sorted T cell fraction (not recorded which). These receptors all stem from a male donor with ankylosing spondylitis or in good health (not recorded which).

This clonotype was seen only a few times. This chain joins TRBV10-3 and TRBJ1-2; D remains ambiguous. Deletions cut 10 bases from V and 2 bases from J, with 17 bases between. The V gene's germline CDR1 is ENHRY and CDR2 SYGVKD. CDR3 length equals 14 residues. CDR3 sequence (DNA): TGTGCCACCGCTCGGGGAAGAGAAAACTATGGCTACACCTTC. Protein product: CATARGRENYGYTF.

In its sample, this clonotype was seen many times. In nucleotides, the CDR3 is TGCGCCAGCAGCGGCGACACACTCCTGTACAATGAGCAGTTCTTC. Translated: CASSGDTLLYNEQFF. The J gene is TRBJ2-1, the V gene TRBV5-1; D is uncertain. The CDR3 consists of 15 residues. CDR1 and CDR2 (germline): SGHRS, YFSETQ. V was cut by 4 bases and J by 4 bases, with 15 bases left in between.

The table lists this clonotype with many counts. CDR3 loop: CASSLGQGISYEQYF. The CDR3 bases are TGCGCCAGCAGCTTGGGTCAGGGGATATCCTACGAGCAGTACTTC. The chain recombines TRBV5-1 with TRBJ2-7, with D possibly TRBD1 on 6 matching bases. The CDR3 has 15 amino acids. The germline V and J ends were trimmed by 0 bases and 1 base, with 11 bases remaining between them. The germline V gene has CDR1 SGHRS and CDR2 YFSETQ.

As DNA, the CDR3 is TGCGCCAGCAGCCACACCACAGGGAGCCCCGAGCAGTACTTC. It is translated as CASSHTTGSPEQYF. The rearrangement uses TRBV5-1 and TRBJ2-7; D is possibly TRBD1 (6 bases). Trimming took 4 bases from V and 6 from J, leaving 17 bases between them. The CDR3 contains 14 residues. The V gene's germline CDR1 is SGHRS and CDR2 YFSETQ.

This clonotype was seen ten or more times. The rearrangement joins TRBV10-3 to TRBJ2-3, with D possibly being TRBD2 (5 bases). V dropped 11 bases and J dropped 4 bases, with 13 bases sitting between them. Germline assignment: CDR1 ENHRY and CDR2 SYGVKD. The CDR3 totals 12 residues. This CDR3 reads CASTRGPDTQYF. DNA for the CDR3: TGTGCCTCCACCCGCGGGCCAGATACGCAGTATTTT.

This clonotype was counted many times. The chain combines TRBV19 with TRBJ2-3; D not certain. Germline values: CDR1 LNHDA, CDR2 SQIVND (reference sequence). Trimming cost V 4 bases and J 0 bases, with 8 bases left between them. The CDR3 is made up of 14 amino acids. CDR3 DNA: TGTGCCAGTAGTACGACAATTAGCACAGATACGCAGTATTTT. Residues: CASSTTISTDTQYF.

This clonotype was recorded many times. The J gene is TRBJ2-1, the V gene TRBV9, with D perhaps matching TRBD1 (5 bases). This CDR3 region has 14 residues. CDR1 SGDLS and CDR2 YYNGEE come from the germline V gene. The V end lost 6 bases, the J end lost 8 bases, and 18 bases lay between the germline ends. The CDR3 region is CASTPGRASDEQFF. The CDR3 bases are TGTGCCAGCACACCGGGCAGGGCATCAGATGAGCAGTTCTTC.

The chain links TRBV6-1 to TRBJ1-5; no definite D call. The CDR3 consists of 13 residues. Trimming cost V 6 bases and J 0 bases, with 6 bases left between them. Looked up from germline, CDR1 is MNHNS and CDR2 is SASEGT. CDR3 in amino acids: CASRRYSNQPQHF. The DNA of the CDR3 is TGTGCCAGCAGACGATATAGCAATCAGCCCCAGCATTTT.